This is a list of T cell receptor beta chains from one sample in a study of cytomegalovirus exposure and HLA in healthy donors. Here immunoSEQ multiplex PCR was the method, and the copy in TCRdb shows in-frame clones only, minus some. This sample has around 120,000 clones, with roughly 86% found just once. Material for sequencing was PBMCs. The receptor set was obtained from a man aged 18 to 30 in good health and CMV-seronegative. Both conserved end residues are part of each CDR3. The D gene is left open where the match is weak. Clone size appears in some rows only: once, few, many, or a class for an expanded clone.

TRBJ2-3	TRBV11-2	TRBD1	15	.	TGTGCCAGCAGCTTAGGACAGGGGGCCGGGGATACGCAGTATTTT	CASSLGQGAGDTQYF
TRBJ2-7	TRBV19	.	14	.	TGTGCCAGTAGCACCCTGGGGCCCCCCTACGAGCAGTACTTC	CASSTLGPPYEQYF
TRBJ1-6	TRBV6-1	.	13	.	TGTGCCAGCAGTCCCCCGGGGAGGTCACCCCTCCACTTT	CASSPPGRSPLHF
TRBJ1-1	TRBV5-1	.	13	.	TGCGCCAGCAGTTCGACAACGAACACTGAAGCTTTCTTT	CASSSTTNTEAFF
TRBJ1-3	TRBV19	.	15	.	TGTGCCAGTACATGGACTTCGGAGGCTGGAAACACCATATATTTT	CASTWTSEAGNTIYF
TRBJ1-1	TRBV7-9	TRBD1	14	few	TGTGCCAGCAGCCCGGACAGGGCGAACACTGAAGCTTTCTTT	CASSPDRANTEAFF
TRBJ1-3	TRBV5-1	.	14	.	TGCGCCAGCAGTGTTAAACAGACGGGAAACACCATATATTTT	CASSVKQTGNTIYF
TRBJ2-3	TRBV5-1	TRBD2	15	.	TGCGCCAGCGATTTCAGCGGGGGAAGCACAGATACGCAGTATTTT	CASDFSGGSTDTQYF
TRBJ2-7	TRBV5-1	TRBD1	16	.	TGCGCCAGCAGCTTGGCCAGAGGACAGGCACCCTACGAGCAGTACTTC	CASSLARGQAPYEQYF
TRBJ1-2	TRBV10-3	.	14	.	TGTGCCATCCAACAGGGTGGGGATTACTATGGCTACACCTTC	CAIQQGGDYYGYTF
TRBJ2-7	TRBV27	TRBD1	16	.	TGTGCCAGCAGTTTCCCCCCCGGACAGGCTGTTTACGAGCAGTACTTC	CASSFPPGQAVYEQYF
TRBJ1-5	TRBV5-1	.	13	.	TGCGCCAGCAGCTGGGGACTTAATCAGCCCCAGCATTTT	CASSWGLNQPQHF
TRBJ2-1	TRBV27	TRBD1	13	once	TGTGCCAGCAGTTTATCGACAGGGAATGAGCAGTTCTTC	CASSLSTGNEQFF
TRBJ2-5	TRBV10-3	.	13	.	TGTGCCATCGGAGGACAGAATAAAGAGACCCAGTACTTC	CAIGGQNKETQYF
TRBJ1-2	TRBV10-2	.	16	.	TGCGCCAGCAGTGAGGGGTGGGGGGGCAGGCGGACTGGCTACACCTTC	CASSEGWGGRRTGYTF
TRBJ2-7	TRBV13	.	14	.	TGTGCCAGCAGCCCCGCTCAGCGAGGCTACGAGCAGTACTTC	CASSPAQRGYEQYF
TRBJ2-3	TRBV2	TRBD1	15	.	TGTGCCAGCGGGAGAGGACAGGGAAAAGCAGATACGCAGTATTTT	CASGRGQGKADTQYF
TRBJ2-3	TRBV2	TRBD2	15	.	TGTGCCAGCAGGTGGACTAGCGGGGGGACAGATACGCAGTATTTT	CASRWTSGGTDTQYF
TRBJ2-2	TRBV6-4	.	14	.	TGTGCCAGTCGGACAGACCAGGGCACCGGGGAGCTGTTTTTT	CASRTDQGTGELFF
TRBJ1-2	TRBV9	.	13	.	TGTGCTAGCAGCTCTATTCAGGGCTTGGGCTACACCTTC	CASSSIQGLGYTF
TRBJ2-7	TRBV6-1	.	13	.	TGTGCCAGCATGGCGGGGGCCTCCTACGAGCAGTACTTC	CASMAGASYEQYF
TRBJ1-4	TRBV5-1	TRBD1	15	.	TGCGCCAGCAGCTCCCTACAGGGGGCGGGGGAAAAACTGTTTTTT	CASSSLQGAGEKLFF
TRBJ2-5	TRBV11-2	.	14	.	TGTGCCAGCAGCCTTGTACCAACGGGAGAGACCCAGTACTTC	CASSLVPTGETQYF
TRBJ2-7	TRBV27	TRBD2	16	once	TGTGCCAGCAGTTCCTTGGCGGGGGGTCCCGCCTACGAGCAGTACTTC	CASSSLAGGPAYEQYF
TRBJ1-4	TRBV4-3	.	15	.	TGCGCCAGCAGCCAAGTATCCGGGGAGGGCGAAAAACTGTTTTTT	CASSQVSGEGEKLFF
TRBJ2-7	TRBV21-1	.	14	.	TGTGCCAGCAGGGGCCGGGACACCTCCTACGAGCAGTACTTC	CASRGRDTSYEQYF
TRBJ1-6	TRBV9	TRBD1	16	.	TGTGCCAGCAGCGTAGGTGACAGGGGTGGAAATTCACCCCTCCACTTT	CASSVGDRGGNSPLHF
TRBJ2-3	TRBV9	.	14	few	TGTGCCAGCGAGTACCGGGACTCCGGGGATACGCAGTATTTT	CASEYRDSGDTQYF
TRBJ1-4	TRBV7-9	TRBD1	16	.	TGTGCCAGCAGCCTTCAAAAAGGGGGCGTTAATGAAAAACTGTTTTTT	CASSLQKGGVNEKLFF
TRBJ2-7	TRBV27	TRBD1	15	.	TGTGCCAGCAGTGCGGGACAGGGGTGGGACTACGAGCAGTACTTC	CASSAGQGWDYEQYF
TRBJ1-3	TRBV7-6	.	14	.	TGTGCCAGCAGCTTAGAGGGAGGTGGAAACACCATATATTTT	CASSLEGGGNTIYF
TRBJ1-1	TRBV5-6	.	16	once	TGTGCCAGCAGCCCTGGTGGGCCGAACTCCCCTACCGAAGCTTTCTTT	CASSPGGPNSPTEAFF
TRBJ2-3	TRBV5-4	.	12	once	TGTGCCAGCAGCTCGAACAGGGATACGCAGTATTTT	CASSSNRDTQYF
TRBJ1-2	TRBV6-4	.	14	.	TGTGCCAGCAGTGACTCGAGCAGGGAGGGTGGCTACACCTTC	CASSDSSREGGYTF
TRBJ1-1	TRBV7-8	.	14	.	TGTGCCAGCAGCCCGGCCAGGGTAAATACTGAAGCTTTCTTT	CASSPARVNTEAFF
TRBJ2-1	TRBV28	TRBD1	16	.	TGTGCCAGCAGTTTACCGGGACAGGCTCGCTACAATGAGCAGTTCTTC	CASSLPGQARYNEQFF
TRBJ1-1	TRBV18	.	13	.	TGTGCCAGCTCTCCGACAGAGAACACTGAAGCTTTCTTT	CASSPTENTEAFF
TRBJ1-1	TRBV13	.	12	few	TGTGCCAGCAGCCCTCTAAACACTGAAGCTTTCTTT	CASSPLNTEAFF
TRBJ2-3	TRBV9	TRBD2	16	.	TGTGCCAGCAGCGTAGTTAGCGGGACTAGCACAGATACGCAGTATTTT	CASSVVSGTSTDTQYF
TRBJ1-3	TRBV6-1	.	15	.	TGTGCCAGCAGTGAAGCGCGAGCAGGGAGAAACACCATATATTTT	CASSEARAGRNTIYF
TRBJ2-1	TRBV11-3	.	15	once	TGTGCCAGCAGCTTAGGTAGCGGAGCCTACAATGAGCAGTTCTTC	CASSLGSGAYNEQFF
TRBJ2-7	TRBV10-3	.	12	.	TGTGCCATCAAGAGGCCTAGCGACGAGCAGTACTTC	CAIKRPSDEQYF
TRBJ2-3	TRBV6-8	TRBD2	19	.	TGTGCCAGCAGTTTTCTGACAGCGGGGGGGGATATTGGCACAGATACGCAGTATTTT	CASSFLTAGGDIGTDTQYF
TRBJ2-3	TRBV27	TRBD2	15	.	TGTGCCAGCAGTTCTCTAGCGGGGGGGCCCGATACGCAGTATTTT	CASSSLAGGPDTQYF
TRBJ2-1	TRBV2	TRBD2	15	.	TGTGCCAGCAGTGAAAAGCGGGGGGCCTACAATGAGCAGTTCTTC	CASSEKRGAYNEQFF
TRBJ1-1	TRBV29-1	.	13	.	TGCAGCGCCAAAAGTGGCATGAACACTGAAGCTTTCTTT	CSAKSGMNTEAFF
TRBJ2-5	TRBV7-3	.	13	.	TGTGCCAGCAGCTTTCTCAGGGATGAGGAGCAGTACTTC	CASSFLRDEEQYF
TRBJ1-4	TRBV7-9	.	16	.	TGTGCCAGCAGCACCCTTCTCAGGGATAAGGATGAAAAACTGTTTTTT	CASSTLLRDKDEKLFF
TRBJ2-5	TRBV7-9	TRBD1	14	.	TGTGCCAGCAGCACTACAGGGGGCATCGAGACCCAGTACTTC	CASSTTGGIETQYF
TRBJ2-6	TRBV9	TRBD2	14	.	TGTGCCAGCCGGGGGGGGTCTGGGGCCAACGTCCTGACTTTC	CASRGGSGANVLTF
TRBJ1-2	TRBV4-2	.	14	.	TGTGCCAGCAGCCAGCCTGGGGAGTACTATGGCTACACCTTC	CASSQPGEYYGYTF
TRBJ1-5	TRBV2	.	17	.	TGTGCCAGCAGTGGCGACATCCCAATACCTTTACATCAGCCCCAGCATTTT	CASSGDIPIPLHQPQHF
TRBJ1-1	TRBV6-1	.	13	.	TGTGCCACCGGAGATTTAGTAGTAACTGAAGCTTTCTTT	CATGDLVVTEAFF